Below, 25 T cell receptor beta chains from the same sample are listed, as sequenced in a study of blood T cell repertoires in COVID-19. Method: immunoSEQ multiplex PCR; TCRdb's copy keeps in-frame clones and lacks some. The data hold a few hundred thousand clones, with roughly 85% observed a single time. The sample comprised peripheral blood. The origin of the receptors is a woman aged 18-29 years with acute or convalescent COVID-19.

Here the CDR3 DNA reads TGTGCCAGCAGCGCGCAAGCGGGGGAAGAGACCCAGTACTTC. Its protein is CASSAQAGEETQYF. The gene calls are TRBV7-3 and TRBJ2-5; 8 bases line up with TRBD2. CDR3 length: 14 amino acids. V lost 5 bases to trimming and J lost 3 bases; unmatched junction nucleotides: 5. Per germline, CDR1 SGHTA and CDR2 FQGTGA. Looking up the rest from reference TRBV7-3 and TRBJ2-5 gives the full variable domain: GAGVSQTPSNKVTEKGKYVELRCDPISGHTALYWYRQSLGQGPEFLIYFQGTGAADDSGLPNDRFFAVRPEGSVSTLKIQRTERGDSAVYLCASSAQAGEETQYFGPGTRLLVL.

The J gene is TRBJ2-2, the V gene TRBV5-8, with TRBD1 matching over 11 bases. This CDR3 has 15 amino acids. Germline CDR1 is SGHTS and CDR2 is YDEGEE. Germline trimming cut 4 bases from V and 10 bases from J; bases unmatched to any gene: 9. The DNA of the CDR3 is TGTGCCAGCAGCCGGGGGACAGGGGGGCGTGAGGAGCTGTTTTTT. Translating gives CASSRGTGGREELFF.

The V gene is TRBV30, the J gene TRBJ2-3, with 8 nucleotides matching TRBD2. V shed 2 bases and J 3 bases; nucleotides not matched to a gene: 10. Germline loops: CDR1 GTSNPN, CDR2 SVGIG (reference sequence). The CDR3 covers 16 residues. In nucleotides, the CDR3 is TGTGCCTGGAGTCCCGGAGGCGGGGGGATAACAGATACGCAGTATTTT. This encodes CAWSPGGGGITDTQYF.

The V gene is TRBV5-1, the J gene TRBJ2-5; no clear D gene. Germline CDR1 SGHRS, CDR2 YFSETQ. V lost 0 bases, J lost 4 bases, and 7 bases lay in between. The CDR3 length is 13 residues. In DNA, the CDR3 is TGCGCCAGCAGCTTGGTGCTGGCAGAGACCCAGTACTTC. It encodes CASSLVLAETQYF. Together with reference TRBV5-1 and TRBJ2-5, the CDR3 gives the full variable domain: KAGVTQTPRYLIKTRGQQVTLSCSPISGHRSVSWYQQTPGQGLQFLFEYFSETQRNKGNFPGRFSGRQFSNSRSEMNVSTLELGDSALYLCASSLVLAETQYFGPGTRLLVL.

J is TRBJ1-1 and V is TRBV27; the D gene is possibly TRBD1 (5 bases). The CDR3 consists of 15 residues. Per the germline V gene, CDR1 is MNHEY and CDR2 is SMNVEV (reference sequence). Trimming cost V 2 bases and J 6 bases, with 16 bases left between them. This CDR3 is CASSLAPAGIPEAFF. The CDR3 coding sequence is TGTGCCAGCAGTTTAGCCCCCGCAGGGATCCCTGAAGCTTTCTTT.

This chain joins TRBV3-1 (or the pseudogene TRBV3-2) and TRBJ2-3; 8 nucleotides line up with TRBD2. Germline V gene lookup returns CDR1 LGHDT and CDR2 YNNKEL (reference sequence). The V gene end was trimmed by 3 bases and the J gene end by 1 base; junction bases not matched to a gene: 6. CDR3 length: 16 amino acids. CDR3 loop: CASSHSSGGGTDTQYF. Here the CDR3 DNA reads TGTGCCAGCAGCCATTCGAGCGGGGGAGGCACAGATACGCAGTATTTT.

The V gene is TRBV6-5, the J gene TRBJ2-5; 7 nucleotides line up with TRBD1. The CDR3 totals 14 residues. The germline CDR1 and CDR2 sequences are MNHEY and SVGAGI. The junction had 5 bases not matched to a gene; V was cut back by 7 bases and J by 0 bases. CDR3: CASINRGYQETQYF. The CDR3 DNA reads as TGTGCCAGCATCAACAGGGGCTACCAAGAGACCCAGTACTTC.

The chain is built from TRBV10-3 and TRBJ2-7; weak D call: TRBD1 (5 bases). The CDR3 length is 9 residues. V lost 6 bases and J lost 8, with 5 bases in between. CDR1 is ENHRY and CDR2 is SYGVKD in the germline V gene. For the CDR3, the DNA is TGTGCCATCAGGGACAAGCAGTACTTC. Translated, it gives CAIRDKQYF.

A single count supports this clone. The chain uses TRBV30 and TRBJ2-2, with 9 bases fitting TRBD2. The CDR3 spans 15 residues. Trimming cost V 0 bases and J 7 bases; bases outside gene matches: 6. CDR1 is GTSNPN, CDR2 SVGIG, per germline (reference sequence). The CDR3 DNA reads TGTGCCTGGAGTGTGAGCGGGGGGCTCCGCGGGGAGCTGTTTTTT. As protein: CAWSVSGGLRGELFF.

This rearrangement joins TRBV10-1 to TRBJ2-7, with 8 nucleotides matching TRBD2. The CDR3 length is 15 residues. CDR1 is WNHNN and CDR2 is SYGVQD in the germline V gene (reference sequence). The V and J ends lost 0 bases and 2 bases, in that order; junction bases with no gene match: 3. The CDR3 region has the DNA TGCGCCAGCAGTGAGTCGCCCGGGGGGGCCTACGAGCAGTACTTC. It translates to CASSESPGGAYEQYF.

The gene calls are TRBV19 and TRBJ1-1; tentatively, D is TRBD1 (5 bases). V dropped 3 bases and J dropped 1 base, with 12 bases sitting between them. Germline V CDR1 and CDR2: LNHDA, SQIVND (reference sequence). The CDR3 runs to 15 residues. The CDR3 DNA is TGTGCCAGTAGTATTTGGAGACAGAAGAACACTGAAGCTTTCTTT. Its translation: CASSIWRQKNTEAFF.

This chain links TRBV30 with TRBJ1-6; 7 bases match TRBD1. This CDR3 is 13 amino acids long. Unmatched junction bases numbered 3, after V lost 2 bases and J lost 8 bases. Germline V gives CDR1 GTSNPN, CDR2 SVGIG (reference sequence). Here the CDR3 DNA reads TGTGCCTGGAGTCTAGGACAGGATTCACCCCTCCACTTT. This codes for CAWSLGQDSPLHF.

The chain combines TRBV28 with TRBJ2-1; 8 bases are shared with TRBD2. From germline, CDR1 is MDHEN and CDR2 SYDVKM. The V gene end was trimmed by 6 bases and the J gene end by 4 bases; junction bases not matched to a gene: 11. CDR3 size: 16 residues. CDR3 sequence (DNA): TGTGCCAGCAGAGACCTACGGGAGGGCCTATACAATGAGCAGTTCTTC. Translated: CASRDLREGLYNEQFF.

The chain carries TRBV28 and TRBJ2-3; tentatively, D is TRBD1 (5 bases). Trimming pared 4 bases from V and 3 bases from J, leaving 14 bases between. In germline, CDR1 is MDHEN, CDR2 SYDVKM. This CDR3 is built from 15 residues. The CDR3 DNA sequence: TGTGCCAGCAGTTCCGACAGCTCCAGTACAGATACGCAGTATTTT. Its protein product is CASSSDSSSTDTQYF.

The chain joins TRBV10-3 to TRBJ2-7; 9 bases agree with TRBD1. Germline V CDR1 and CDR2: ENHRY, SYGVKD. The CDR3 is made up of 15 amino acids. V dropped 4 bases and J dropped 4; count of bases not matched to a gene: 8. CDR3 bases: TGTGCCATCAGTGCCCCCGGGACAGGGATTTACGAGCAGTACTTC. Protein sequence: CAISAPGTGIYEQYF.

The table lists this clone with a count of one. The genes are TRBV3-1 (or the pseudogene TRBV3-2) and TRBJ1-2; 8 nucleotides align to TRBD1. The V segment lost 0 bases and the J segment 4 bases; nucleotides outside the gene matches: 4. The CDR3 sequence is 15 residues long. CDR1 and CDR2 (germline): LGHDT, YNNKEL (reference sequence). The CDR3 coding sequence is TGTGCCAGCAGCCAAGAAACAGGGGGGGCCTATGGCTACACCTTC. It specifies CASSQETGGAYGYTF.

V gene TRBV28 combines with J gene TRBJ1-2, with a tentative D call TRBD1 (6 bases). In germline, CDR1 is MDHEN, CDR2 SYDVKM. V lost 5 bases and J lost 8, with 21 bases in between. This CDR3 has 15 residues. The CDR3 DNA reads TGTGCCAGCAGTCCGGAGGGCGGGGGCCTTGAAGGCTACACCTTC. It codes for CASSPEGGGLEGYTF.

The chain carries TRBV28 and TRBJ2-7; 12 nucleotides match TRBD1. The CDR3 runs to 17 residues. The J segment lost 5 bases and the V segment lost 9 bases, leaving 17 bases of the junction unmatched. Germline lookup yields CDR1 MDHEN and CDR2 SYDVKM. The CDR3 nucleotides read TGTGCCAGAACCACGAGAACCGGGACAGGGGGCCCCCACGAGCAGTACTTC. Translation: CARTTRTGTGGPHEQYF.

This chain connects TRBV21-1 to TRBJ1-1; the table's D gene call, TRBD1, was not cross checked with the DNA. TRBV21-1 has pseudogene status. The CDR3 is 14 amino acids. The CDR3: CASTIRRTGAEAFF. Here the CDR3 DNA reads TGTGCCAGCACCATCCGGAGGACAGGGGCCGAAGCTTTCTTT.

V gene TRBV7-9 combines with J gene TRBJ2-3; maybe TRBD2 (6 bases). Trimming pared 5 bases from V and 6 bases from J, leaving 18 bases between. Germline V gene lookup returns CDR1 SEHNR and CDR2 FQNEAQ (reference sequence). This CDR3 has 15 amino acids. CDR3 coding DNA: TGTGCCAGCAGCCCGAGGCGGGGCGGGACGGATACGCAGTATTTT. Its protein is CASSPRRGGTDTQYF. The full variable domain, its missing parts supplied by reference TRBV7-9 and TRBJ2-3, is DTGVSQNPRHKITKRGQNVTFRCDPISEHNRLYWYRQTLGQGPEFLTYFQNEAQLEKSRLLSDRFSAERPKGSFSTLEIQRTEQGDSAMYLCASSPRRGGTDTQYFGPGTRLTVL.

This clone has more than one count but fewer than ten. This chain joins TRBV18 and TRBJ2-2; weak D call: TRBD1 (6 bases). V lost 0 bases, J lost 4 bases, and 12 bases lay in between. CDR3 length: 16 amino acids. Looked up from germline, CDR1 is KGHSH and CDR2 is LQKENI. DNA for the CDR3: TGTGCCAGCTCACCACCCACAGGGTTTGGCACCGGGGAGCTGTTTTTT. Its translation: CASSPPTGFGTGELFF.

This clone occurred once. The CDR3 nucleotides are TGTGCCAGCAGCTTAGGGACTAGCGGTTACAATGAGCAGTTCTTC. The encoded protein is CASSLGTSGYNEQFF. This chain joins TRBV7-2 and TRBJ2-1; 10 bases agree with TRBD2. V dropped 1 base and J dropped 4; count of bases not matched to a gene: 1. This CDR3 is 15 amino acids long. Germline CDR1 reads SGHTA; CDR2 reads FQGNSA.

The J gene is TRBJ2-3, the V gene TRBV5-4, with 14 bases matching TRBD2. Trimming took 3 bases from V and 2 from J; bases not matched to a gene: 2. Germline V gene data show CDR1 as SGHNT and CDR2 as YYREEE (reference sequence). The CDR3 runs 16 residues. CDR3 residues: CASSWGLAGVTDTQYF. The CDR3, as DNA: TGTGCCAGCAGCTGGGGACTAGCGGGAGTCACAGATACGCAGTATTTT.

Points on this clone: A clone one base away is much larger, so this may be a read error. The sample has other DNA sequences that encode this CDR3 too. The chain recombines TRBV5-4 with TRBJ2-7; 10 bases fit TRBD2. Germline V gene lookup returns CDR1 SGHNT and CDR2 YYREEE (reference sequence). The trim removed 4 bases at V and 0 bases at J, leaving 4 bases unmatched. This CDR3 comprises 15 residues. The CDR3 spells CASSLSGGYSYEQYF. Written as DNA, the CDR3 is TGTGCCAGCAGCCTTAGCGGGGGGTACTCCTACGAGCAGTACTTC.

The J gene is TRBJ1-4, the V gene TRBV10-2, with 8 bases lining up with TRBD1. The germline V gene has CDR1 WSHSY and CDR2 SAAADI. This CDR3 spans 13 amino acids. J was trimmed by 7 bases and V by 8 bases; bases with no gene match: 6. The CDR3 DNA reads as TGCGCCAGCCTGGGACAGGAGAGTGAAAAACTGTTTTTT. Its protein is CASLGQESEKLFF.